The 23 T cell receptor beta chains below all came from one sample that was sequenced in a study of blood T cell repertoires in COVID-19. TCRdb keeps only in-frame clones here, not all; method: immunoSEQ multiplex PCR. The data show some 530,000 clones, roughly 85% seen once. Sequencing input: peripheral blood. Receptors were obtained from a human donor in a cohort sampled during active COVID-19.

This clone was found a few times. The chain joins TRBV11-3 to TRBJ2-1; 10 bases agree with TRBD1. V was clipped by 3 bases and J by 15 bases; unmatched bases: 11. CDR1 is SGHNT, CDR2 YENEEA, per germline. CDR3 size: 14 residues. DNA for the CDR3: TGTGCCAGCAGCTTTAGTAGGGGGACAGGGGTTTTGTTCTTC. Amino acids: CASSFSRGTGVLFF.

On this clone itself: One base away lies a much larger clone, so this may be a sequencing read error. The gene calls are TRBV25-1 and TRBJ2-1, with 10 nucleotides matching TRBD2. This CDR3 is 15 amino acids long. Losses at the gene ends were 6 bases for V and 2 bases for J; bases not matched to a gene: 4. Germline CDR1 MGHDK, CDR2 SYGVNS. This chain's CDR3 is CASSLTSGTYNEQFF. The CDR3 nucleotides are TGTGCCAGCAGCCTCACTAGCGGGACCTACAATGAGCAGTTCTTC.

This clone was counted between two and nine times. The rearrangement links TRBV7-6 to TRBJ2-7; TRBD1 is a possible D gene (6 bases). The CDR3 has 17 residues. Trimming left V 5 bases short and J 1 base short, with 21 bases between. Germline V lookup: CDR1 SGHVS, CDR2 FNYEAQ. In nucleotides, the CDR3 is TGTGCCAGCAGCCTTACTCTCCGGACAGAGTTTTCCTACGAGCAGTACTTC. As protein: CASSLTLRTEFSYEQYF.

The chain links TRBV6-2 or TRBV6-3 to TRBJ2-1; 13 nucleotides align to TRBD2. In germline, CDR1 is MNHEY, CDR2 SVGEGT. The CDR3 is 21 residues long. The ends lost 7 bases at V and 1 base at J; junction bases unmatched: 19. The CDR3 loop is CASNPPHPGLAGIGSYNEQFF. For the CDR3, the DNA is TGTGCCAGCAACCCCCCCCATCCGGGACTAGCGGGAATAGGTTCCTACAATGAGCAGTTCTTC.

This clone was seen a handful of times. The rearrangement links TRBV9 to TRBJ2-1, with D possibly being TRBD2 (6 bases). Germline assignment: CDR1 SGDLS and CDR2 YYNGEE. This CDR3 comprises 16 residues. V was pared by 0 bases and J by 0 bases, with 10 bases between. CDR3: CASSVGMDYSYNEQFF. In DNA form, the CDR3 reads TGTGCCAGCAGCGTAGGGATGGACTACTCCTACAATGAGCAGTTCTTC.

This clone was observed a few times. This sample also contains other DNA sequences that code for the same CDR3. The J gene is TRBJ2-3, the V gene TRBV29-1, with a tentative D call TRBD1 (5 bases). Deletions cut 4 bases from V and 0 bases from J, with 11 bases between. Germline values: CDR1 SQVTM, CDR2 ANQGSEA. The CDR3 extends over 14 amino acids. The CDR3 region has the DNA TGCAGCGTTGGTTGGGGCGGTAGCACAGATACGCAGTATTTT. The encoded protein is CSVGWGGSTDTQYF.

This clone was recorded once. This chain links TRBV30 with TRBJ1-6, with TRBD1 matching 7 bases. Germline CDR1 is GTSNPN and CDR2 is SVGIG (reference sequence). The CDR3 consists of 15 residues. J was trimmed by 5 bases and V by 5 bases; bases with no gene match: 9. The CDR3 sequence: CAWVYRDRDNSPLHF. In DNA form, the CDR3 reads TGTGCCTGGGTTTACCGGGACAGAGATAATTCACCCCTCCACTTT.

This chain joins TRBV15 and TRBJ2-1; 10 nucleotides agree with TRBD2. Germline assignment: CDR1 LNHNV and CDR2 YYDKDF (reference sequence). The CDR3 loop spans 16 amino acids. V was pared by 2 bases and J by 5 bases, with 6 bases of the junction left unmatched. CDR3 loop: CATSRPTSGRDNEQFF. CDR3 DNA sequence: TGTGCCACCAGCAGACCTACGAGCGGGAGGGACAATGAGCAGTTCTTC.

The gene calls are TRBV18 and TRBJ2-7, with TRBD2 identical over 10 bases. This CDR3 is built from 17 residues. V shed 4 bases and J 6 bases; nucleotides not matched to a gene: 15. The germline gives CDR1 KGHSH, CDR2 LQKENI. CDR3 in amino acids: CASSHGDPGLAPIEQYF. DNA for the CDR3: TGTGCCAGCTCACACGGGGATCCGGGACTAGCGCCTATCGAGCAGTACTTC.

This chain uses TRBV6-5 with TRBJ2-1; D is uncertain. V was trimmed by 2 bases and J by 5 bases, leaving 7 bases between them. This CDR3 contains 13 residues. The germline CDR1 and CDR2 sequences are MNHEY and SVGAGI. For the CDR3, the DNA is TGTGCCAGCAGTTACGATGGCAACAATGAGCAGTTCTTC. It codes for CASSYDGNNEQFF.

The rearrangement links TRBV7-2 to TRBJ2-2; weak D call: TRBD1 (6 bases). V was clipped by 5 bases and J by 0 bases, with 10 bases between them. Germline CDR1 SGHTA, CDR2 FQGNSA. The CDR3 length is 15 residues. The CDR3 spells CASSRRTANTGELFF. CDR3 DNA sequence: TGTGCCAGCAGCAGACGGACAGCGAACACCGGGGAGCTGTTTTTT. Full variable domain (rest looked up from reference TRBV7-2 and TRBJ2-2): GAGVSQSPSNKVTEKGKDVELRCDPISGHTALYWYRQSLGQGLEFLIYFQGNSAPDKSGLPSDRFSAERTGGSVSTLTIQRTQQEDSAVYLCASSRRTANTGELFFGEGSRLTVL.

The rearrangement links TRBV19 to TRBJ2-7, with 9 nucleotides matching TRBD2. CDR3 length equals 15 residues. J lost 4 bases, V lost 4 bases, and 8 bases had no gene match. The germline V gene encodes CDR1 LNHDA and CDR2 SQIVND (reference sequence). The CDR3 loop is CASSRTSEASYEQYF. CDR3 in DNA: TGTGCCAGTAGTAGGACTAGCGAGGCCTCGTACGAGCAGTACTTC.

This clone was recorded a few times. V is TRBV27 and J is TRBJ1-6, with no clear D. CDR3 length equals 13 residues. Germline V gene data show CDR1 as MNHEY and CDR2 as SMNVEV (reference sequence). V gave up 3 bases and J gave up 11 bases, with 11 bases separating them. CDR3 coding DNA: TGTGCCAGCAGTTTGGCCCCGGCGGCACCCCTCCACTTT. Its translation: CASSLAPAAPLHF.

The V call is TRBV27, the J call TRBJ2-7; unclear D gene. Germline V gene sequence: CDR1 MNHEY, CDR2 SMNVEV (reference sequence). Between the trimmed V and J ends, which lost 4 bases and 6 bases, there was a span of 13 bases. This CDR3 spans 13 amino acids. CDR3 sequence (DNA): TGTGCCAGCAGTTCGTCCTTAGCTGTCGAGCAGTACTTC. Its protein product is CASSSSLAVEQYF.

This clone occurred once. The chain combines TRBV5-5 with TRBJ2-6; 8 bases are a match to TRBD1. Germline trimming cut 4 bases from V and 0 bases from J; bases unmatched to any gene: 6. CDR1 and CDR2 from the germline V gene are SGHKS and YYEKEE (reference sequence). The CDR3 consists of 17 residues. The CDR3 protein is CASSGDRTVSGANVLTF. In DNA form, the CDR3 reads TGTGCCAGCAGCGGGGACAGGACTGTCTCTGGGGCCAACGTCCTGACTTTC.

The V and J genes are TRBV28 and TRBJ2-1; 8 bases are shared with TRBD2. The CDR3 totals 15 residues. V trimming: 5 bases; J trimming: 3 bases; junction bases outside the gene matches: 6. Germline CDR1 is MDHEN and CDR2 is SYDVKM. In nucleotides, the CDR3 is TGTGCCAGCAGTGGACTAGCAAGTTTCTACAATGAGCAGTTCTTC. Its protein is CASSGLASFYNEQFF. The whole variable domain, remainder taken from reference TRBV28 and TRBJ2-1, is DVKVTQSSRYLVKRTGEKVFLECVQDMDHENMFWYRQDPGLGLRLIYFSYDVKMKEKGDIPEGYSVSREKKERFSLILESASTNQTSMYLCASSGLASFYNEQFFGPGTRLTVL.

This CDR3 is CASSGPSRTLGEQYF. As DNA, the CDR3 is TGTGCCAGCAGCGGCCCTAGCCGAACGTTGGGCGAGCAGTACTTC. The chain uses TRBV21-1 and TRBJ2-7; TRBD2, the table's D call, was not compared with the DNA. TRBV21-1 is labeled a pseudogene. The CDR3 runs 15 residues.

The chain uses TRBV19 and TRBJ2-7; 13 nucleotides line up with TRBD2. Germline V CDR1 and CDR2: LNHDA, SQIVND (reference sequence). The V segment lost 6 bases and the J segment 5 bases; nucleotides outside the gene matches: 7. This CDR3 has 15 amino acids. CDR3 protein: CASSRPGLAGHEQYF. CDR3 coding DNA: TGTGCCAGTAGCCGACCGGGACTAGCGGGACACGAGCAGTACTTC.

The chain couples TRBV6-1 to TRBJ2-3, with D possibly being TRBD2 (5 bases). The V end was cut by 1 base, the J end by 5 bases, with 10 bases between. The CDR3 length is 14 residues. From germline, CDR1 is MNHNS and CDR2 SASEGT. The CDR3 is CASSEGRRVDTQYF. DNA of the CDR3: TGTGCCAGCAGTGAAGGGAGGCGAGTAGATACGCAGTATTTT.

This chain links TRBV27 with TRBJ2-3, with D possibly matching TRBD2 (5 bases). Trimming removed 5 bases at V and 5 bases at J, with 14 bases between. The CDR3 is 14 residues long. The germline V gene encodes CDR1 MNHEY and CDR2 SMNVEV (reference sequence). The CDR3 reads CASSPGYLLDTQYF. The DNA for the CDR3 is TGTGCCAGCAGTCCGGGGTATCTTCTAGATACGCAGTATTTT.

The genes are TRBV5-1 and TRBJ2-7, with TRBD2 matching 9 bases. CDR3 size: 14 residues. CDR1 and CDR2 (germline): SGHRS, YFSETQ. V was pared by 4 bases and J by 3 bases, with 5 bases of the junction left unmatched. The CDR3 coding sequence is TGCGCCAGCAGCCCGACTAGCGGTAACTACGAGCAGTACTTC. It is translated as CASSPTSGNYEQYF.

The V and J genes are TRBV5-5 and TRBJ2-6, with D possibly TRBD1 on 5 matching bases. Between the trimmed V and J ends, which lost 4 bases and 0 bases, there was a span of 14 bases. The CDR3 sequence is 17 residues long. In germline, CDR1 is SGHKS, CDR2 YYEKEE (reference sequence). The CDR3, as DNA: TGTGCCAGCAGCCCGGGTAGAGACAGCTCTGGGGCCAACGTCCTGACTTTC. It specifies CASSPGRDSSGANVLTF. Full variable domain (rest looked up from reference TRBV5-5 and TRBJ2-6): DAGVTQSPTHLIKTRGQQVTLRCSPISGHKSVSWYQQVLGQGPQFIFQYYEKEERGRGNFPDRFSARQFPNYSSELNVNALLLGDSALYLCASSPGRDSSGANVLTFGAGSRLTVL.

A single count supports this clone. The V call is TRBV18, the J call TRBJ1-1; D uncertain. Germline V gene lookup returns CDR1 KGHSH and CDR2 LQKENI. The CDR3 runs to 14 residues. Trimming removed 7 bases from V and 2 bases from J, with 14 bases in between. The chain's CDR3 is CASLQTPGNTEAFF. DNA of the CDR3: TGTGCCAGCTTGCAGACCCCGGGAAACACTGAAGCTTTCTTT.